This passage covers 30 T cell receptor beta chains from one sample sequenced in a study of T cells in Graves' hyperthyroidism and ophthalmopathy. From RNA transcripts, TCR beta CDR3 regions were amplified. The HTBI primer set was used in a first-round RT-PCR of the TCR CDR3. TCRdb reprocessed the multiplex PCR reads with MiXCR, giving one entry per CDR3 protein. The data contain roughly 700,000 distinct CDR3 sequences, around 40% of them singletons. Sequencing input: blood. The receptors derive from a middle-aged woman with Graves' hyperthyroidism.

A few counts support this clonotype. The chain uses TRBV5-1 and TRBJ1-4; D ambiguous. The CDR3 spans 16 residues. Germline V gene data show CDR1 as SGHRS and CDR2 as YFSETQ. The V gene lost 3 bases and the J gene lost 4 bases, with 16 bases spanning the gap. CDR3 in DNA: TGCGCCAGCAGCTCCTCCTGGAATACTTTTAATGAAAAACTGTTTTTT. It specifies CASSSSWNTFNEKLFF.

In the case of this clonotype: A much larger clone lies a single base off, so this may be a read error. This chain joins TRBV19 and TRBJ2-6, with 7 bases that match TRBD1. Germline loops: CDR1 LNHDA, CDR2 SQIVND (reference sequence). CDR3 length equals 18 residues. The V gene end was trimmed by 5 bases and the J gene end by 2 bases; junction bases not matched to a gene: 12. This chain's CDR3 is CASSGRTGLSPGANVLTF. Written as DNA, the CDR3 is TGTGCCAGTAGTGGACGGACAGGCCTGAGCCCTGGGGCCAACGTCCTGACTTTC.

This clonotype has ten or more counts. CDR3 sequence (DNA): TGTGCCAGCAGCCCGATGACAGGCTACGAGCAGTACTTC. Protein: CASSPMTGYEQYF. The gene calls are TRBV13 and TRBJ2-7, with D perhaps TRBD1 (6 bases). Between the trimmed V and J ends, which lost 5 bases and 3 bases, there was a span of 11 bases. The CDR3 spans 13 residues. Germline lookup yields CDR1 PRHDT and CDR2 FYEKMQ (reference sequence). Combining the CDR3 with reference TRBV13 and TRBJ2-7 gives the whole variable domain AAGVIQSPRHLIKEKRETATLKCYPIPRHDTVYWYQQGPGQDPQFLISFYEKMQSDKGSIPDRFSAQQFSDYHSELNMSSLELGDSALYFCASSPMTGYEQYFGPGTRLTVT.

This rearrangement joins TRBV29-1 to TRBJ2-5; 11 bases match TRBD1. The junction had 9 bases not matched to a gene; V was cut back by 7 bases and J by 5 bases. Germline lookup yields CDR1 SQVTM and CDR2 ANQGSEA. This CDR3 region has 14 residues. The CDR3 loop reads CSGTGGYTGETQYF. CDR3 coding DNA: TGCAGCGGGACAGGGGGCTACACCGGGGAGACCCAGTACTTC. Based on the CDR3 plus reference TRBV29-1 and TRBJ2-5, the full variable domain is SAVISQKPSRDICQRGTSLTIQCQVDSQVTMMFWYRQQPGQSLTLIATANQGSEATYESGFVIDKFPISRPNLTFSTLTVSNMSPEDSSIYLCSGTGGYTGETQYFGPGTRLLVL.

The chain recombines TRBV5-1 with TRBJ2-7, with 8 bases identical to TRBD1. This CDR3 has 15 residues. Trimming removed 3 bases from V and 1 base from J; junction bases left unmatched: 6. In germline, CDR1 is SGHRS, CDR2 YFSETQ. CDR3 in DNA: TGCGCCAGCAGCTCTGACAGGGGAAGGTCCTACGAGCAGTACTTC. Protein product: CASSSDRGRSYEQYF.

The CDR3 sequence is CATSGPDGGNQPQHF. The CDR3 DNA sequence: TGTGCCACCAGTGGTCCTGACGGGGGAAATCAGCCCCAGCATTTT. The chain joins TRBV24-1 to TRBJ1-5, with a possible D match to TRBD1 (5 bases). The CDR3 totals 15 residues. Germline V gene data show CDR1 as KGHDR and CDR2 as SFDVKD. The germline V and J ends were trimmed by 5 bases and 4 bases, with 14 bases remaining between them.

V usage is TRBV13 and J usage is TRBJ2-3; 11 bases line up with TRBD2. CDR3 length: 16 amino acids. J lost 6 bases, V lost 0 bases, and 5 bases had no gene match. The germline V gene has CDR1 PRHDT and CDR2 FYEKMQ (reference sequence). The CDR3 coding sequence is TGTGCCAGCAGCTTAGGCCTAGCGGGGGGTCCGGATACGCAGTATTTT. It yields the protein CASSLGLAGGPDTQYF.

The genes are TRBV5-1 and TRBJ1-4; TRBD1 matches at 7 bases. The CDR3 loop spans 17 amino acids. CDR1 is SGHRS, CDR2 YFSETQ, per germline. The J segment lost 8 bases and the V segment lost 0 bases, leaving 13 bases of the junction unmatched. The DNA of the CDR3 is TGCGCCAGCAGCTTGGAAGGCCGAGGGGGCTATGGAGAAAAACTGTTTTTT. Translating gives CASSLEGRGGYGEKLFF. The full variable domain, rest sourced from reference TRBV5-1 and TRBJ1-4, is KAGVTQTPRYLIKTRGQQVTLSCSPISGHRSVSWYQQTPGQGLQFLFEYFSETQRNKGNFPGRFSGRQFSNSRSEMNVSTLELGDSALYLCASSLEGRGGYGEKLFFGSGTQLSVL.

This clonotype was seen ten or more times. The chain recombines TRBV10-3 with TRBJ1-1; 7 bases are shared with TRBD1. Trimming cost V 9 bases and J 6 bases; bases outside gene matches: 13. The V gene's germline CDR1 is ENHRY and CDR2 SYGVKD. The CDR3 consists of 14 residues. The CDR3 sequence: CAIGEGAQRAEAFF. The CDR3 bases are TGTGCCATAGGGGAGGGGGCGCAACGGGCTGAAGCTTTCTTT.

In this sample, this clonotype turned up a few times. This sequence joins TRBV6-5 and TRBJ2-7; 12 nucleotides line up with TRBD2. The germline gives CDR1 MNHEY, CDR2 SVGAGI. V lost 2 bases to trimming and J lost 1 base; unmatched junction nucleotides: 9. This CDR3 region has 18 residues. CDR3 amino acids: CASSYRLAGDGGSYEQYF. CDR3 coding DNA: TGTGCCAGCAGTTACCGACTAGCGGGAGATGGTGGGTCCTACGAGCAGTACTTC.

This clonotype was picked up a small number of times. This chain connects TRBV12-3 or TRBV12-4 to TRBJ1-6; D is possibly TRBD1 (6 bases). The CDR3 spans 16 residues. Trimming stripped 6 bases from V and 9 bases from J, with 21 bases between. The DNA for the CDR3 is TGTGCCAGCAGCCTCAGAGGGGGGATCTCGGGTTCACCCCTCCACTTT. Its translation: CASSLRGGISGSPLHF.

This clonotype is a singleton in its sample. V and J are TRBV15 and TRBJ2-3, with 7 bases aligning to TRBD2. Trimming at V came to 2 bases and at J to 2 bases, leaving 4 bases not matched to a gene. Germline V gene data show CDR1 as LNHNV and CDR2 as YYDKDF (reference sequence). There are 15 residues in the CDR3. The DNA of the CDR3 is TGTGCCACCAGCAGACAGGGAGGGATCACAGATACGCAGTATTTT. Translation gives CATSRQGGITDTQYF.

This clonotype was recorded at least ten times. The chain carries TRBV2 and TRBJ1-5, with TRBD1 matching 8 bases. The J segment lost 6 bases and the V segment lost 9 bases, leaving 10 bases of the junction unmatched. The CDR3 spans 14 residues. From germline, CDR1 is SNHLY and CDR2 FYNNEI. This chain's CDR3 is CASLRTGSSQPQHF. CDR3 coding DNA: TGTGCCAGTCTTAGGACAGGGTCTAGTCAGCCCCAGCATTTT. The variable domain in full, completed from reference TRBV2 and TRBJ1-5, reads EPEVTQTPSHQVTQMGQEVILRCVPISNHLYFYWYRQILGQKVEFLVSFYNNEISEKSEIFDDQFSVERPDGSNFTLKIRSTKLEDSAMYFCASLRTGSSQPQHFGDGTRLSIL.

The chain carries TRBV5-1 and TRBJ1-2; D is unresolved. V lost 0 bases and J lost 1, with 10 bases in between. Germline V gene data show CDR1 as SGHRS and CDR2 as YFSETQ. The CDR3 covers 15 residues. CDR3 sequence (DNA): TGCGCCAGCAGCTTGGAACCGAACGTTAACTATGGCTACACCTTC. Its translation: CASSLEPNVNYGYTF. The variable domain in full, with the rest retrieved from reference TRBV5-1 and TRBJ1-2, is KAGVTQTPRYLIKTRGQQVTLSCSPISGHRSVSWYQQTPGQGLQFLFEYFSETQRNKGNFPGRFSGRQFSNSRSEMNVSTLELGDSALYLCASSLEPNVNYGYTFGSGTRLTVV.

The chain carries TRBV12-3 or TRBV12-4 and TRBJ1-2; the D gene is possibly TRBD1 (5 bases). CDR3 length: 13 residues. V was clipped by 10 bases and J by 8 bases, with 20 bases between them. The CDR3 coding sequence is TGTGCCACCCAGATCGGGGGTGCGAGGGGCTACACCTTC. Its translation: CATQIGGARGYTF.

The genes are TRBV6-5 and TRBJ1-1; D may be TRBD1 (5 bases). This CDR3 has 12 amino acids. Trimming removed 7 bases at V and 11 bases at J, with 17 bases between. The germline V gene encodes CDR1 MNHEY and CDR2 SVGAGI. CDR3 DNA sequence: TGTGCCAGCACCGGCCAAGGGACTGGTGCTTTCTTT. Amino acid sequence: CASTGQGTGAFF.

A single count supports this clonotype. Given a much more abundant clone one base away, this may be a read error. The rearrangement uses TRBV7-2 and TRBJ2-7; D might be TRBD1 (5 bases). V shed 3 bases and J shed 5 bases, with 17 bases lying between them. The CDR3 sequence is 15 residues long. Germline assignment: CDR1 SGHTA and CDR2 FQGNSA. The CDR3 sequence: CASSFPVRGRHEQYF. As DNA, the CDR3 is TGTGCCAGCAGCTTCCCCGTAAGGGGTCGGCACGAGCAGTACTTC.

The chain joins TRBV5-6 to TRBJ1-1, with 7 bases matching TRBD1. J lost 1 base, V lost 6 bases, and 9 bases had no gene match. Germline V gene sequence: CDR1 SGHDT, CDR2 YYEEEE. CDR3 size: 15 residues. CDR3 sequence: CASTPTTGPNTEAFF. In DNA form, the CDR3 reads TGTGCCAGCACCCCCACGACAGGGCCGAACACTGAAGCTTTCTTT.

The rearrangement links TRBV15 to TRBJ2-7; TRBD1 aligns across 8 bases. The J call may be faulty, since TRBJ2-1 better matches the DNA end. The CDR3 runs to 15 residues. Per germline, CDR1 LNHNV and CDR2 YYDKDF (reference sequence). The CDR3 DNA reads TGTGCCACCAGCAGAGGACAGGGGACGTACAATGAGCAGTTCTTC. Translating it yields CATSRGQGTYNEQFF.

This clonotype has only a few counts. The rearrangement uses TRBV20-1 and TRBJ2-2; no clear D. Germline CDR1 is DFQATT and CDR2 is SNEGSKA (reference sequence). This CDR3 contains 16 residues. With 0 bases removed from V and 2 bases from J, the gap between germline ends came to 13 bases. CDR3 loop: CSARDRKGLNTGELFF. In DNA form, the CDR3 reads TGCAGTGCTAGAGATCGTAAAGGGCTCAACACCGGGGAGCTGTTTTTT.

This clonotype appeared many times. V is TRBV12-3 or TRBV12-4 and J is TRBJ1-1, with D unclear. Trimming stripped 5 bases from V and 0 bases from J, with 4 bases between. The CDR3 length is 12 residues. For the CDR3, the DNA is TGTGCCAGCAGTACGCTGAACACTGAAGCTTTCTTT. Residues: CASSTLNTEAFF.

The chain recombines TRBV12-3 or TRBV12-4 with TRBJ1-2; possibly TRBD1 for D (5 bases). There are 16 residues in the CDR3. V lost 0 bases to trimming and J lost 8 bases, with 19 bases between them. The CDR3 spells CASSLAPPRAHLGYTF. The CDR3 DNA reads as TGTGCCAGCAGTTTAGCCCCCCCCAGGGCCCACCTGGGCTACACCTTC.

This clonotype appeared many times. An end of the junction differs from the germline gene, which may be a read error. V usage is TRBV7-7 and J usage is TRBJ2-7, with D tentatively TRBD1 (6 bases). Germline assignment: CDR1 SSHAT and CDR2 FNYEAQ (reference sequence). This CDR3 spans 13 amino acids. The CDR3: CASSPLQGYEQYF. The CDR3 bases are TGTGCTAGCAGCCCCCTACAGGGCTACGAGCAGTACTTC.

This clonotype was observed many times. J is TRBJ2-7 and V is TRBV7-9; 10 nucleotides match TRBD1. J lost 0 bases, V lost 3 bases, and 5 bases had no gene match. Per the germline V gene, CDR1 is SEHNR and CDR2 is FQNEAQ (reference sequence). CDR3 size: 16 residues. DNA of the CDR3: TGTGCCAGCAGCTTGGGGACAGGGGAGAGCTCCTACGAGCAGTACTTC. Its translation: CASSLGTGESSYEQYF.

This sequence joins TRBV29-1 and TRBJ2-3; 10 bases agree with TRBD2. The germline V gene has CDR1 SQVTM and CDR2 ANQGSEA. The V segment lost 7 bases and the J segment 2 bases; nucleotides outside the gene matches: 12. The CDR3 is made up of 16 amino acids. In DNA, the CDR3 is TGCAGCGCCCCACGGACTAGCGGAAGCACCACAGATACGCAGTATTTT. Translation: CSAPRTSGSTTDTQYF.

The V call is TRBV5-1, the J call TRBJ2-5, with D uncertain. The CDR3 is 14 residues long. Looked up from germline, CDR1 is SGHRS and CDR2 is YFSETQ. V gave up 0 bases and J gave up 5 bases, with 11 bases separating them. The CDR3 protein is CASSLGSLGETQYF. CDR3 nucleotides: TGCGCCAGCAGCTTGGGGAGCTTAGGCGAGACCCAGTACTTC. Full variable domain (missing parts from reference TRBV5-1 and TRBJ2-5): KAGVTQTPRYLIKTRGQQVTLSCSPISGHRSVSWYQQTPGQGLQFLFEYFSETQRNKGNFPGRFSGRQFSNSRSEMNVSTLELGDSALYLCASSLGSLGETQYFGPGTRLLVL.

The rearrangement uses TRBV10-3 and TRBJ2-6, with 8 bases matching TRBD1. This CDR3 spans 17 amino acids. Germline CDR1 reads ENHRY; CDR2 reads SYGVKD. The J segment lost 15 bases and the V segment lost 2 bases, leaving 18 bases of the junction unmatched. CDR3 amino acids: CAISEKVDRDGVLGLTF. The CDR3 coding sequence is TGTGCCATCAGTGAGAAAGTGGACAGGGACGGGGTGCTGGGCCTGACTTTC.

This clonotype appeared many times. This chain connects TRBV5-1 to TRBJ2-5; the D gene is possibly TRBD1 (6 bases). The V gene's germline CDR1 is SGHRS and CDR2 YFSETQ. CDR3 length: 14 residues. The V end lost 2 bases, the J end lost 2 bases, and 10 bases lay between the germline ends. CDR3 sequence (DNA): TGCGCCAGCAGCTTTGGACAGCCTCAAGAGACCCAGTACTTC. Translated, it gives CASSFGQPQETQYF.

The chain joins TRBV9 to TRBJ1-1, with TRBD1 as a possible D gene (6 bases). Germline lookup yields CDR1 SGDLS and CDR2 YYNGEE. The CDR3 totals 13 residues. V was cut by 5 bases and J by 6 bases, with 14 bases left in between. The CDR3 DNA reads TGTGCCAGCAGAGAGACAGGTTCCCCTGAAGCTTTCTTT. This gives the protein CASRETGSPEAFF.

This chain connects TRBV19 to TRBJ2-2; D not certain. Germline-derived CDR1 and CDR2 are LNHDA and SQIVND (reference sequence). CDR3 length: 16 amino acids. Trimming shortened V by 6 bases and J by 0 bases, and 14 bases separated the two germline ends. The DNA for the CDR3 is TGTGCCAGTAGAAACCTGGCTACCGCGAACACCGGGGAGCTGTTTTTT. Translated, it gives CASRNLATANTGELFF.